This T cell receptor beta chain was captured by sequencing in a study of T cell responses to AZD1222 COVID-19 vaccine. The CDR3 loop spans 16 amino acids. The ends lost 1 base at V and 3 bases at J; junction bases unmatched: 6. In germline, CDR1 is WSHSY, CDR2 SAAADI. General observations from the study: Spike-specific TCR repertoires showed rising breadth and depth after two AZD1222 doses. Repertoires were collected only later (after the peak T cell response had occurred). Nearly half of unique spike-specific TCRs reportedly avoided B.1.351 and B.1.1.7 mutated regions.

Using immunoSEQ multiplex PCR, the repertoire was profiled, and TCRdb retains in-frame clones only, with some absent. The sample yields about 120,000 clones, 87% seen once. For this clone: Its antigen is unknown.

The TCR sequence derives from an adult in good health. The chain carries TRBV10-2 and TRBJ1-2; TRBD1 agrees at 9 bases. Specimen: peripheral blood, collected on day 0 of AZD1222 vaccination. The CDR3 sequence: CASSELGTGSYYGYTF. In nucleotides, the CDR3 is TGCGCCAGCAGTGAGTTAGGGACAGGGTCTTACTATGGCTACACCTTC.